The rows below give T cell receptor beta chains drawn from one sample of a study of T cell repertoires in cytomegalovirus infection. These TCRs' antigens remain unknown. TCRdb independently ran MiXCR on the reads; one entry per CDR3 protein. The sample comprises 570,000 or so distinct CDR3 sequences, 40% of which are singletons, and around 50% rests with the top ten. Sequencing was performed on cultured PBMCs, taken from culture after CMV antigen stimulation. The receptors stem from a human donor in good health (CMV status not recorded). Some clones in this sample may be carry-over from other donors' samples. Both conserved end residues are part of each CDR3. Fields, in order: D gene, clone size, V gene, J gene, CDR3 DNA, CDR3 protein. D genes are given only for firm matches. Rows may omit the clone size; those that give it use once, few, many or a size class.

NA	NA	TRBV28	TRBJ2-1	TGTGCCAGCAGTTTATTCCGGAGTGGGCAGTTCTTC	CASSLFRSGQFF
TRBD2	NA	TRBV7-2	TRBJ2-7	TGTGCCAGCAGTTCCCCGGGACTAGCCTACGAGCAGTACTTC	CASSSPGLAYEQYF
TRBD2	few	TRBV7-9	TRBJ2-3	TGTGCCAGCAGCCCATCGACTAGCGGGGACTCAGATACGCAGTATTTT	CASSPSTSGDSDTQYF
NA	NA	TRBV27	TRBJ1-6	TGTGCCAGCGGGGGCCTCATCTTAAGCTCCTATAATTCACCCCTCCACTTT	CASGGLILSSYNSPLHF
TRBD2	NA	TRBV2	TRBJ2-1	TGTGCCAGCAGTCCAACCCTTAGCGGGGAGTTCGTTGAGCAGTTCTTC	CASSPTLSGEFVEQFF
NA	few	TRBV7-2	TRBJ2-3	TGTGCCAGCAGCTTACGCCGGGCGCAGGATACGCAGTATTTT	CASSLRRAQDTQYF
NA	NA	TRBV7-2	TRBJ2-7	TGTGCCAGCAGCGACCGGGCACGGGCCGAGCAGTACTTC	CASSDRARAEQYF
NA	NA	TRBV4-1	TRBJ2-7	TGCGCCAGCAGCCAAGATCCGGGCCCCGAGCAGTACTTC	CASSQDPGPEQYF
NA	NA	TRBV7-6	TRBJ2-7	TGTGCCAGCAGCTTAGGCGGGGCGAAAGAGCAGTACTTC	CASSLGGAKEQYF
NA	NA	TRBV20-1	TRBJ2-3	TGCAGTGCTAGAGCCACGGGGCAAAGCACAGATACGCAGTATTTT	CSARATGQSTDTQYF
TRBD2	NA	TRBV7-8	TRBJ2-5	TGTGCCACCAGGCGTACTAGCGGGAGTTCTTTAAGAGAAGAGACCCAGTACTTC	CATRRTSGSSLREETQYF
TRBD1	NA	TRBV20-1	TRBJ1-5	TGCAGTGCCAACCGGGACAGGGACAATCAGCCCCAGCATTTT	CSANRDRDNQPQHF
NA	NA	TRBV7-4	TRBJ2-3	TGTGCCAGCAGCTCCCTGGGGCACGTCGCAGATACGCAGTATTTT	CASSSLGHVADTQYF
NA	NA	TRBV25-1	TRBJ2-2	TGTGCCAGCAGTGAATTGTCAAGATTGGGGCCTGGAGGCGGGGAGCTGTTTTTT	CASSELSRLGPGGGELFF
NA	few	TRBV19	TRBJ1-1	TGTGCCAGTAGTTACCAGGGGTTTACTGAAGCTTTCTTT	CASSYQGFTEAFF
NA	NA	TRBV2	TRBJ2-1	TGTGCCAGCTCCCCCAAAGGAATATATGAGCAGTTCTTC	CASSPKGIYEQFF
NA	NA	TRBV4-1	TRBJ2-6	TGCGCCAGCAGCCACCACGTGGCAAGAGATCGCTCTGGGGCCAACGTCCTGACTTTC	CASSHHVARDRSGANVLTF
TRBD2	NA	TRBV7-2	TRBJ2-3	TGTGCCAGCAGCCCAGGGACTAGCGAGAATACGCAGTATTTT	CASSPGTSENTQYF
TRBD1	NA	TRBV7-2	TRBJ1-2	TGTGCCAGCAGCTTCCACAGGGGTAACTATGGCTACACCTTC	CASSFHRGNYGYTF
NA	once	TRBV7-6	TRBJ2-1	TGTGCCAGCAGCCCATCCGGGAATATCTACAATGAGCAGTTCTTC	CASSPSGNIYNEQFF
NA	NA	TRBV19	TRBJ2-4	TGTGCCAGTAGTATTAACGGTTATATAGCCAAAAACATTCAGTACTTC	CASSINGYIAKNIQYF